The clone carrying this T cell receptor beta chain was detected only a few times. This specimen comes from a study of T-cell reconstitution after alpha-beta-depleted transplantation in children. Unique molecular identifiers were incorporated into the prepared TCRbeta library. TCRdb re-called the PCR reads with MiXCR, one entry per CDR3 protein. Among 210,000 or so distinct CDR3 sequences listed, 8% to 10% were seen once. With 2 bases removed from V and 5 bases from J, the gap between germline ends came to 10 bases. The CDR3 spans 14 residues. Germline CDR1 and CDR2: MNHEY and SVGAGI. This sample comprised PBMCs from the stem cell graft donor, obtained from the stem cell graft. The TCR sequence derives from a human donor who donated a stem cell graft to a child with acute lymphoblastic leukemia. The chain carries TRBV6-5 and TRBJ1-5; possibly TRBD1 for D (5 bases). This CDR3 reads CASSYGGRDQPQHF. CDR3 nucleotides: TGTGCCAGCAGTTACGGGGGGAGGGATCAGCCCCAGCATTTT.